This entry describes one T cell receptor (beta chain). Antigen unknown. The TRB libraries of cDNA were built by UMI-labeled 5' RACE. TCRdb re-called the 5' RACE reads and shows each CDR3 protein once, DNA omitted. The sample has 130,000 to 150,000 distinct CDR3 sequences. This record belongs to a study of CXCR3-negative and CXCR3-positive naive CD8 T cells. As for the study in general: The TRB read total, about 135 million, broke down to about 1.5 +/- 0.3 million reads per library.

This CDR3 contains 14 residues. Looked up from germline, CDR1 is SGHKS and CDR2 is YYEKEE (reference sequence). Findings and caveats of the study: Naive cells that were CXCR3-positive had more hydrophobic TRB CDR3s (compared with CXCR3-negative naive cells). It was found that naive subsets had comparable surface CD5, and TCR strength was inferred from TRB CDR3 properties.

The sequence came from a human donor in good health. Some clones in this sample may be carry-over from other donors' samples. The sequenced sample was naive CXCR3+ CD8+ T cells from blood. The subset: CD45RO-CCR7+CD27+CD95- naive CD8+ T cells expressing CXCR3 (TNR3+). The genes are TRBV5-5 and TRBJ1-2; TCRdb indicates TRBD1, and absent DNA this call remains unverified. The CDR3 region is CASSIQGSNYGYTF.